Reported below is one TCR beta chain. Its antigen is unidentified. The data originate from a study of beta chain features in type 1 diabetes. Findings of the study overall: In all four CD4+ subsets, TCRB CDR3 length was significantly, moderately reduced in type 1 diabetes.

As every portion of the isolated RNA was reverse transcribed, the sequencing read expressed TCRB transcripts. Libraries were prepared by immunoSEQ multiplex PCR; TCRdb keeps only in-frame clonotypes and omits some of them. The sample lists 500,000 to 800,000 clones; 12% were seen once. This TCR came from a man aged 30 to 45 with type 1 diabetes. Sample: naive CD4+ T cells from blood.

The CDR3 loop reads CASSWGFGTQYF. CDR3 DNA: TGTGCCAGCAGTTGGGGTTTCGGTACGCAGTATTTT. This chain uses TRBV6-6 with TRBJ2-3; D gene unclear. Germline-derived CDR1 and CDR2 are MNHNY and SVGAGI (reference sequence). Trimming shortened V by 4 bases and J by 8 bases, and 10 bases separated the two germline ends. CDR3 length: 12 amino acids.